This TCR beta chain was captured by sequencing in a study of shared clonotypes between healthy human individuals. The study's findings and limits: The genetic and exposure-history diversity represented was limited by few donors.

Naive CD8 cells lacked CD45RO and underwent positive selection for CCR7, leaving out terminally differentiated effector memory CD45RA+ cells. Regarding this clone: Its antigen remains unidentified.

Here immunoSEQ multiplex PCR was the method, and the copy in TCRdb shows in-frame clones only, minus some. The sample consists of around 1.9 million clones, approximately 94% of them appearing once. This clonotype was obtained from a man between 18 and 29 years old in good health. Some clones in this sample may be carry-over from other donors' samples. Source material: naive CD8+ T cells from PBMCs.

The CDR3 loop reads CASSVPSGDTQYF. Written as DNA, the CDR3 is TGTGCCAGCAGTGTCCCGTCCGGAGATACGCAGTATTTT. V usage is TRBV25-1 and J usage is TRBJ2-3; D remains ambiguous. This CDR3 contains 13 residues. CDR1 and CDR2 (germline): MGHDK, SYGVNS. V was pared by 4 bases and J by 5 bases, with 10 bases between.